This T cell receptor beta chain is from a study of shared clonotypes between healthy human individuals. The data were produced by immunoSEQ multiplex PCR, yet TCRdb's version contains in-frame clones alone and is incomplete. The sample lists 1,400,000 or so clones, 98% to 99% occurring once. Germline loops: CDR1 SGHNT, CDR2 YYREEE (reference sequence). V trimming: 2 bases; J trimming: 1 base; junction bases outside the gene matches: 4. The length of the CDR3 is 16 residues. Findings of the study overall: What naive subsets generally showed was a larger estimated richness than memory subsets showed.

Turning to this clone: No antigen is known for it.

The sequenced sample was naive CD4+ T cells sorted from blood. Subset reported: CD45RA+ positively selected. The receptor's source is a man aged 25 to 40 in good health. The chain carries TRBV5-4 and TRBJ2-1; TRBD2 matches 9 bases. CDR3 loop: CASSFGGGASYNEQFF. CDR3 bases: TGTGCCAGCAGCTTCGGCGGGGGGGCTTCCTACAATGAGCAGTTCTTC.